This T cell receptor beta chain was found in a study of cytotoxic CD8 clonotypes in ibrutinib-treated CLL. Findings and caveats of the study: Shared public clonotypes were rare, and on treatment they either got smaller or stayed the same.

Depth targeted 1 in 200,000 to 1 in 1 million T cells, averaging around 9.5x coverage per clonotype. Clones were sequenced by immunoSEQ multiplex PCR, and TCRdb holds only the in-frame ones, with some missing. The top ten hold less than 8.5% of the sample, which has around 150,000 clones, about 84% seen once. The CDR3 totals 12 residues. CDR1 is WSHSY, CDR2 SAAADI, per germline. V lost 6 bases and J 6 bases, leaving 11 bases between the germline ends. In the case of this clone: The antigen is not known.

This sample comprised PBMCs, obtained after 36 months of ibrutinib treatment. The chain joins TRBV10-2 to TRBJ1-1; D perhaps matches TRBD1 (6 bases). This clonotype was obtained from a human donor with chronic lymphocytic leukemia. The CDR3 region has the DNA TGCGCCAGCAGCCACAGGGTTGCTGAAGCTTTCTTT. Protein product: CASSHRVAEAFF.